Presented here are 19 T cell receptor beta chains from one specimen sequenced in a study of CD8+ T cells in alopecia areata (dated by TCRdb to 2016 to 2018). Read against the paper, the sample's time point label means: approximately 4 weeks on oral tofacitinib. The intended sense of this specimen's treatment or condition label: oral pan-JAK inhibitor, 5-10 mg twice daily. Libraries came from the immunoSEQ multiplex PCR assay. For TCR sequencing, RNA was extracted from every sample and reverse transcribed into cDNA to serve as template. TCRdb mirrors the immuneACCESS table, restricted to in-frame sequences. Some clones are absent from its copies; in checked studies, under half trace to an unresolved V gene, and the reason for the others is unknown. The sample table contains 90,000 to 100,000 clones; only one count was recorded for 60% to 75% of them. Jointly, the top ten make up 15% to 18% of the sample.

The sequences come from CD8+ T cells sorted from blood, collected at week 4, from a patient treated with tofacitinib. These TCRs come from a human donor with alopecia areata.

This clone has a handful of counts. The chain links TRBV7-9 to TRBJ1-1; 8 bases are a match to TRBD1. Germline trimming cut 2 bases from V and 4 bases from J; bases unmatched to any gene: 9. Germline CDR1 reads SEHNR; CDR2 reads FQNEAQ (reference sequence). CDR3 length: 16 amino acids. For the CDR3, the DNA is TGTGCCAGCAGCTTACGACGACAGGGGCTACCCACTGAAGCTTTCTTT. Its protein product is CASSLRRQGLPTEAFF.

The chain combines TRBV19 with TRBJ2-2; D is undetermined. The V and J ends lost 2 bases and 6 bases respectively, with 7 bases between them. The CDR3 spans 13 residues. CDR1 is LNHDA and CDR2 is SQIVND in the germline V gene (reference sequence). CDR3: CASSIWEAGELFF. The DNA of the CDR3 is TGTGCCAGTAGTATATGGGAAGCCGGGGAGCTGTTTTTT.

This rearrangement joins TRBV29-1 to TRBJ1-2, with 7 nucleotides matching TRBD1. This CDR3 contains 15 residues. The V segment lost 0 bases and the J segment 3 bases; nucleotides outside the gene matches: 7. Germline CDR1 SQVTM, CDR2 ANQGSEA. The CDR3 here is CSVEDKGAAHYGYTF. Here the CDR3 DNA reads TGCAGCGTTGAAGATAAGGGGGCGGCGCACTATGGCTACACCTTC.

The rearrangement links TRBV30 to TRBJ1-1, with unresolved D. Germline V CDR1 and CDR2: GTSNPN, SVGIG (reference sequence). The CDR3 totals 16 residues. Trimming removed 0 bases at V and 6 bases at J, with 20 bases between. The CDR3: CAWSVRVLPGEPEAFF. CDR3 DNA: TGTGCCTGGAGTGTACGTGTTCTCCCAGGAGAGCCTGAAGCTTTCTTT.

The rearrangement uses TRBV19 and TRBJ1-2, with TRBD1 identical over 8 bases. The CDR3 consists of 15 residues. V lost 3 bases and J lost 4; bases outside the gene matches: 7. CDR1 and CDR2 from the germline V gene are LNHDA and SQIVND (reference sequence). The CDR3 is CASSMWTGSAYGYTF. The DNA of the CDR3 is TGTGCCAGTAGTATGTGGACAGGGAGCGCCTATGGCTACACCTTC. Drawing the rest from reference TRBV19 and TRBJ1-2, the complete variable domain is DGGITQSPKYLFRKEGQNVTLSCEQNLNHDAMYWYRQDPGQGLRLIYYSQIVNDFQKGDIAEGYSVSREKKESFPLTVTSAQKNPTAFYLCASSMWTGSAYGYTFGSGTRLTVV.

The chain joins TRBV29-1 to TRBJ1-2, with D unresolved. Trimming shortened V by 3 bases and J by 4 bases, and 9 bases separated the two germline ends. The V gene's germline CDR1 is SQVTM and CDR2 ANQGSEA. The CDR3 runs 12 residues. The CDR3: CSVETEVYGYTF. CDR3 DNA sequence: TGCAGCGTTGAGACGGAAGTCTATGGCTACACCTTC.

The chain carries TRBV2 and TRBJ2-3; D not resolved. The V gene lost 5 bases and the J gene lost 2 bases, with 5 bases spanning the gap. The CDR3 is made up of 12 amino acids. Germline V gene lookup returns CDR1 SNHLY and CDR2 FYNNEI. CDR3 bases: TGTGCCAGCAGTCTAAACACAGATACGCAGTATTTT. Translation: CASSLNTDTQYF.

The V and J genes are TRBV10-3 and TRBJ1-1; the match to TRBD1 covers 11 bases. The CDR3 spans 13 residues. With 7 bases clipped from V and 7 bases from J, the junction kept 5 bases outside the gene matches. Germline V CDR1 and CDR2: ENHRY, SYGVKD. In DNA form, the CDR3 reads TGTGCCATCACCGGACAGGGGGCGAATGAAGCTTTCTTT. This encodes CAITGQGANEAFF.

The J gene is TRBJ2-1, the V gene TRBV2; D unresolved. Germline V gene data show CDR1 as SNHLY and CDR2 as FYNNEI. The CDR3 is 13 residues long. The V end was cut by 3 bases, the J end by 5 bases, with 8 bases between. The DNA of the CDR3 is TGTGCCAGCAGTGATCTGGGGAACAATGAGCAGTTCTTC. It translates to CASSDLGNNEQFF.

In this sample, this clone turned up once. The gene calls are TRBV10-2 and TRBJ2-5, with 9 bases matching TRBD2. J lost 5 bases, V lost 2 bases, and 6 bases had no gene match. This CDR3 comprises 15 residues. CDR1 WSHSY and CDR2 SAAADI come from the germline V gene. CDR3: CASSEAGGILETQYF. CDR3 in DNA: TGCGCCAGCAGTGAGGCGGGAGGGATTTTGGAGACCCAGTACTTC.

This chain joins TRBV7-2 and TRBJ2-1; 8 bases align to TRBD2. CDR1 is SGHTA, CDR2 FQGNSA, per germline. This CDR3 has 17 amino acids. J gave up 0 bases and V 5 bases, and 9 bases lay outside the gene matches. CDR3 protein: CASSVGAGAYSYNEQFF. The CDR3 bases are TGTGCCAGCAGCGTAGGAGCGGGGGCCTACTCCTACAATGAGCAGTTCTTC.

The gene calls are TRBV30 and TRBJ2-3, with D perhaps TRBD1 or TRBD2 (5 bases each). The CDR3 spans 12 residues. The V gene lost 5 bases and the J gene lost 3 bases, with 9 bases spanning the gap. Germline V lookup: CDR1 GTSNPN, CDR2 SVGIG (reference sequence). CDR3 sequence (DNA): TGTGCCTGGGATGGGGGAACAGATACGCAGTATTTT. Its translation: CAWDGGTDTQYF.

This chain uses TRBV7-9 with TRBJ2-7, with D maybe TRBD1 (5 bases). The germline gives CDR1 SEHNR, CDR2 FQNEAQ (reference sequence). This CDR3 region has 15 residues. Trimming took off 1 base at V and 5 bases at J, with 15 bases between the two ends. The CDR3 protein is CASSLVAQGGNEQYF. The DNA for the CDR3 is TGTGCCAGCAGCTTAGTGGCGCAGGGTGGCAACGAGCAGTACTTC.

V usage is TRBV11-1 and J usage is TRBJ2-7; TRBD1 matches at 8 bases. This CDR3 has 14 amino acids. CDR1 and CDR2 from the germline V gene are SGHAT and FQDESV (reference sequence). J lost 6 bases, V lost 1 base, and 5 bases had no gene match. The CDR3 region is CASSLVRGRFEQYF. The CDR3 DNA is TGTGCCAGCAGCTTAGTCAGGGGGCGTTTCGAGCAGTACTTC.

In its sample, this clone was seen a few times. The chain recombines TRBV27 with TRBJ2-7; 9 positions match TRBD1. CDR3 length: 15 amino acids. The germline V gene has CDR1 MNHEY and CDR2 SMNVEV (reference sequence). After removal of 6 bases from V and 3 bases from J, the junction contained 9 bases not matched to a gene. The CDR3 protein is CASRESGTGSYEQYF. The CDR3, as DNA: TGTGCCAGCAGGGAGTCCGGGACAGGGAGCTACGAGCAGTACTTC.

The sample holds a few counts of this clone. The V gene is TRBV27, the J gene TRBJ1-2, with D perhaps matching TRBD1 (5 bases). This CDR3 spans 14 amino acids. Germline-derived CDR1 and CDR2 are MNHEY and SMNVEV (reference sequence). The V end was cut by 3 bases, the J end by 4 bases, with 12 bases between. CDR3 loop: CASSFSSGGYGYTF. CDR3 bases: TGTGCCAGCAGTTTCAGCTCGGGGGGCTATGGCTACACCTTC.

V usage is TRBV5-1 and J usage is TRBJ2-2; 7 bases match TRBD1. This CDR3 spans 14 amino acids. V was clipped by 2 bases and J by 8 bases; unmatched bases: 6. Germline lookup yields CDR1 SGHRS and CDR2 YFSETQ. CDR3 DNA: TGCGCCAGCAGCTTCCGACAGGGACAGGGGGAGCTGTTTTTT. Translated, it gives CASSFRQGQGELFF.

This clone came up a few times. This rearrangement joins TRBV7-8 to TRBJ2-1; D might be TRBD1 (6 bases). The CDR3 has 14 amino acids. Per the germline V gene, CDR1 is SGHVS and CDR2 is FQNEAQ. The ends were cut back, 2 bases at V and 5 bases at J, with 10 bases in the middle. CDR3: CASSLLGADNEQFF. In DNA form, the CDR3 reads TGTGCCAGCAGCTTATTGGGGGCAGACAATGAGCAGTTCTTC.

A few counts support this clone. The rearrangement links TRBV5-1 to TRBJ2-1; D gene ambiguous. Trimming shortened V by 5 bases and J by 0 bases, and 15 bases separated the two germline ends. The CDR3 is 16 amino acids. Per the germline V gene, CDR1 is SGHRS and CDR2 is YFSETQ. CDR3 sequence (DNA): TGCGCCAGCAGTACCCCCGGGCCAAGCTCCTACAATGAGCAGTTCTTC. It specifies CASSTPGPSSYNEQFF.